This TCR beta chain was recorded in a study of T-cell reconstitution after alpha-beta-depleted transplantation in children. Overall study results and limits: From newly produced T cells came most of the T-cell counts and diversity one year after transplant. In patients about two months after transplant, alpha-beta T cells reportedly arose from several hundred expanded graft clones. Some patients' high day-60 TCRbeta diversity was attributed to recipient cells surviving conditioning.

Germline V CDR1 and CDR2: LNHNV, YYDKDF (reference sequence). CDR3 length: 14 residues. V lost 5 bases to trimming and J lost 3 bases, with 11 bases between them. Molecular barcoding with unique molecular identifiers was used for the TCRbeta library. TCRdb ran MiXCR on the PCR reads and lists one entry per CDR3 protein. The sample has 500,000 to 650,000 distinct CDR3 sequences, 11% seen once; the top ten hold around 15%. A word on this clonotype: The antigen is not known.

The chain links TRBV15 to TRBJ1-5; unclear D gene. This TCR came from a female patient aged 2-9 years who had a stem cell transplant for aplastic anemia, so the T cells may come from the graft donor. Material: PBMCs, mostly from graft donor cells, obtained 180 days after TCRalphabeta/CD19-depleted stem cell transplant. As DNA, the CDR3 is TGTGCCACCAGCCCCAGGAGGAACAATCAGCCCCAGCATTTT. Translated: CATSPRRNNQPQHF. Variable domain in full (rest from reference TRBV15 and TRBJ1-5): DAMVIQNPRYQVTQFGKPVTLSCSQTLNHNVMYWYQQKSSQAPKLLFHYYDKDFNNEADTPDNFQSRRPNTSFCFLDIRSPGLGDTAMYLCATSPRRNNQPQHFGDGTRLSIL.